The 3 T cell receptor beta chains below come from one sample, sequenced in a study of blood T cell repertoires in COVID-19. Produced via immunoSEQ multiplex PCR; TCRdb's table is partial and in-frame only. The table has about 330,000 clones, more than 90% seen once. Specimen: PBMCs or T cells enriched from blood (not recorded which). The source of these receptors is a woman aged 30 to 39 who had recovered from COVID-19.

The rearrangement links TRBV11-1 to TRBJ1-4, with no clear D. V gave up 3 bases and J gave up 8 bases, with 10 bases separating them. Germline loops: CDR1 SGHAT, CDR2 FQDESV (reference sequence). The CDR3 runs 13 residues. The CDR3 DNA follows: TGTGCCAGCAGCTTGTCCCAAGCCGAAAAACTGTTTTTT. It is translated as CASSLSQAEKLFF.

V gene TRBV4-2 combines with J gene TRBJ2-5; 10 bases fit TRBD2. V dropped 4 bases and J dropped 3; count of bases not matched to a gene: 11. This CDR3 region has 17 residues. From germline, CDR1 is LGHNA and CDR2 YNFKEQ. The CDR3 spells CASSRALSGGSEETQYF. The CDR3 DNA is TGTGCCAGCAGCCGGGCACTTAGCGGGGGGAGCGAAGAGACCCAGTACTTC.

The genes are TRBV4-3 and TRBJ2-2, with D maybe TRBD2 (6 bases). Germline-derived CDR1 and CDR2 are LGHNA and YSLEER. The CDR3 has 15 residues. V was pared by 0 bases and J by 6 bases, with 11 bases between. This CDR3 is CASSQDRLASGELFF. The DNA of the CDR3 is TGCGCCAGCAGCCAAGACCGCCTAGCGTCCGGGGAGCTGTTTTTT.